This TCR beta chain originates from a study of cytomegalovirus exposure and HLA in healthy donors. In the study overall: The same platform used for the 666 first-cohort repertoires was also used for the 100 to 150 validation repertoires, as a later analysis reported. Study-wide results and caveats: Specificity for CMV antigens was confirmed in vitro for a few of the CMV-associated chains. Some TCR beta chains (164 of them) were listed as cytomegalovirus-associated.

On this clone: What it recognizes is unknown.

The repertoire was sequenced with immunoSEQ multiplex PCR; TCRdb's copy has only in-frame clones and lacks some. The sample consists of roughly 120,000 clones, more than 75% of them appearing once. The CDR3 extends over 14 amino acids. CDR1 and CDR2 from the germline V gene are WNHNN and SYGVQD (reference sequence). V shed 6 bases and J 0 bases; nucleotides not matched to a gene: 4. Sequenced: PBMCs. The sequence came from a woman younger than 30 in good health and CMV-seropositive. The J gene is TRBJ1-1, the V gene TRBV10-1, with 7 positions matching TRBD1. The DNA of the CDR3 is TGCGCCAGCAGAGGGACAGACGTGAACACTGAAGCTTTCTTT. Its translation is CASRGTDVNTEAFF.